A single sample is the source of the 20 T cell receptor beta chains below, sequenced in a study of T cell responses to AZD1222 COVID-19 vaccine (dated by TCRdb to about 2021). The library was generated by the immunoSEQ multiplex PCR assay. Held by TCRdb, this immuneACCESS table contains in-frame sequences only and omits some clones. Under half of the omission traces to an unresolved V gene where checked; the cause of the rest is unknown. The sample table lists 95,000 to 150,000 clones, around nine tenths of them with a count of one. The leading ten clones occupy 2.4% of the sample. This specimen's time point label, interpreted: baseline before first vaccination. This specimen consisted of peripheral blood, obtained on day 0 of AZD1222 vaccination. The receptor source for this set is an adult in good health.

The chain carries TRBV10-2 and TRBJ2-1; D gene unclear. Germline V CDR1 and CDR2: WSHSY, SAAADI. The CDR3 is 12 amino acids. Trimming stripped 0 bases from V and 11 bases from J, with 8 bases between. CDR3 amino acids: CASSESRTQQFF. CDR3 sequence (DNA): TGCGCCAGCAGTGAGTCAAGGACCCAGCAGTTCTTC.

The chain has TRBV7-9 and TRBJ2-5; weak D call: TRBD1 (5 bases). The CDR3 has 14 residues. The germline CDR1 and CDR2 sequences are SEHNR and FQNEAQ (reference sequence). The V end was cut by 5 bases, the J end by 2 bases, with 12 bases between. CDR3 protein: CASSQLDSQETQYF. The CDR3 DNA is TGTGCCAGCAGCCAACTCGACAGTCAAGAGACCCAGTACTTC.

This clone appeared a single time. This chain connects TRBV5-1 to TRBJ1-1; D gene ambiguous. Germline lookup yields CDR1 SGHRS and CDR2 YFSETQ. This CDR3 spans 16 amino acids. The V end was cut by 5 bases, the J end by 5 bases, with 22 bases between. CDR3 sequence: CASRLDTHPGSTEAFF. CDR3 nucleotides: TGCGCCAGCAGGCTCGATACTCATCCGGGATCGACTGAAGCTTTCTTT.

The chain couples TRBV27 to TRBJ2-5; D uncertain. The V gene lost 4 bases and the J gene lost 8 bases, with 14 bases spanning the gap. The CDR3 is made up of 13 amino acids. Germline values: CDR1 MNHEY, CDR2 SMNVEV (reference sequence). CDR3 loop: CASSSAPARTQYF. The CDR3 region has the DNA TGTGCCAGCAGTTCTGCACCGGCCAGAACCCAGTACTTC.

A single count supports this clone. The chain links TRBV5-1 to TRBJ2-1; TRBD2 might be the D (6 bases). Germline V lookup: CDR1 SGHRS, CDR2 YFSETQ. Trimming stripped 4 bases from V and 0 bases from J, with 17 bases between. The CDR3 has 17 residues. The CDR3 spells CASSPGPAGTSYNEQFF. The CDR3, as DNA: TGCGCCAGCAGCCCGGGCCCAGCGGGCACCTCCTACAATGAGCAGTTCTTC.

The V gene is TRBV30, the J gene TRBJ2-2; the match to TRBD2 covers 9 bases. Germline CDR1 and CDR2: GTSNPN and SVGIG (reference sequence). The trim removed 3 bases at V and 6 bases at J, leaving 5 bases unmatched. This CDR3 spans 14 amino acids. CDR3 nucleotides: TGTGCCTGGAGGACGCGGGAGGGCCCCGGGGAGCTGTTTTTT. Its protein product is CAWRTREGPGELFF.

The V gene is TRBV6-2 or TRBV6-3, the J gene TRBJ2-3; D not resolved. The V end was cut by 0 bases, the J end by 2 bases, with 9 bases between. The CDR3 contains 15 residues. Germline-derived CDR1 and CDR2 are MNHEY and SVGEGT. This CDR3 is CASSYSTRPTDTQYF. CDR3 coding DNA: TGTGCCAGCAGTTACTCGACCAGACCCACAGATACGCAGTATTTT.

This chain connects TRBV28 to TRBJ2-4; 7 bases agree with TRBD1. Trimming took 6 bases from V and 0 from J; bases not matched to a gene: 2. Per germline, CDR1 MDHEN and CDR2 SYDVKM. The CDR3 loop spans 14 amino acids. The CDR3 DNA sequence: TGTGCCAGCAGGACAGGGTCAGCCAAAAACATTCAGTACTTC. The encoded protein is CASRTGSAKNIQYF.

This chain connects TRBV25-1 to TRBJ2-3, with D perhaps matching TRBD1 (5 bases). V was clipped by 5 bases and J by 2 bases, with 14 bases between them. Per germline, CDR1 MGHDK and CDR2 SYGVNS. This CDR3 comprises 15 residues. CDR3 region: CASSHLGRNTDTQYF. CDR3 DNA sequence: TGTGCCAGCAGTCACTTGGGGCGGAACACAGATACGCAGTATTTT.

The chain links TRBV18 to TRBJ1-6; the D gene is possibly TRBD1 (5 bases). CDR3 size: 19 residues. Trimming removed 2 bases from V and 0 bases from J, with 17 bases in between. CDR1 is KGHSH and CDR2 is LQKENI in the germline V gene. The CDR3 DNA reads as TGTGCCAGCTCACCAACGGACGGCAGGGCCAACTCCTATAATTCACCCCTCCACTTT. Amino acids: CASSPTDGRANSYNSPLHF.

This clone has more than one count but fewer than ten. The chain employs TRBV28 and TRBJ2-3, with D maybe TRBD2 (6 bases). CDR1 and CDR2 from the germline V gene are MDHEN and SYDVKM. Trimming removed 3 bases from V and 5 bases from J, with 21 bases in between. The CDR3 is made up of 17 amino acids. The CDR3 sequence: CASSFLRERARGDTQYF. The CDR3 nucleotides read TGTGCCAGCAGTTTCCTAAGAGAGCGGGCCCGGGGAGATACGCAGTATTTT. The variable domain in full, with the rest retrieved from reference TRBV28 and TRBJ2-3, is DVKVTQSSRYLVKRTGEKVFLECVQDMDHENMFWYRQDPGLGLRLIYFSYDVKMKEKGDIPEGYSVSREKKERFSLILESASTNQTSMYLCASSFLRERARGDTQYFGPGTRLTVL.

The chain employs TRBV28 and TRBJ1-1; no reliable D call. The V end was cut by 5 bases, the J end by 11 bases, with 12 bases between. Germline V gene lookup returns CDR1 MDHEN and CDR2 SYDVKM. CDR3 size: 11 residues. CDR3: CASSDSFDAFF. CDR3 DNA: TGTGCCAGCAGTGACTCTTTTGACGCTTTCTTT.

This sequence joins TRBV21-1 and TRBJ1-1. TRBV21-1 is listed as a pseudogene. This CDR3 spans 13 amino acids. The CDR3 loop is CATRGGMNTEAFF. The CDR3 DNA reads TGTGCCACCCGGGGGGGGATGAACACTGAAGCTTTCTTT.

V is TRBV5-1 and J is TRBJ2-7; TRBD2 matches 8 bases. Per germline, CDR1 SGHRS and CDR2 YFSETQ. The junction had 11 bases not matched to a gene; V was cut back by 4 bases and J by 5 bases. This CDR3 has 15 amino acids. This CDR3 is CASSVGGTSLDEQYF. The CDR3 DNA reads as TGCGCCAGCAGCGTGGGCGGGACTAGTCTCGACGAGCAGTACTTC.

The CDR3: CASSPGGTGTQYF. In nucleotides, the CDR3 is TGTGCCAGCAGCCCAGGGGGGACCGGGACCCAGTACTTC. This chain joins TRBV7-3 and TRBJ2-5; D might be TRBD1 (7 bases). This CDR3 comprises 13 residues. CDR1 SGHTA and CDR2 FQGTGA come from the germline V gene. Trimming stripped 5 bases from V and 7 bases from J, with 14 bases between.

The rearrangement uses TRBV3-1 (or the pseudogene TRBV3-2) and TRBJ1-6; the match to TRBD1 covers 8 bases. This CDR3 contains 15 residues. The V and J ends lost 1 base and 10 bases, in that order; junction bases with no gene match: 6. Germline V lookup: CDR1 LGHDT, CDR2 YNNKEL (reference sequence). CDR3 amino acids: CASSQATGAKSPLHF. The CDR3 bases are TGTGCCAGCAGCCAAGCGACAGGGGCGAAATCACCCCTCCACTTT.

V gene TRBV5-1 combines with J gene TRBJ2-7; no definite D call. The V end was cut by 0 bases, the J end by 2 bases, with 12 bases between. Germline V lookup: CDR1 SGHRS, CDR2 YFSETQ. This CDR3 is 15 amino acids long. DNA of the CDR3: TGCGCCAGCAGCTTGGATATTACTTCTACCTACGAGCAGTACTTC. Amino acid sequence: CASSLDITSTYEQYF.

The CDR3 nucleotides are TGTGCCAGCAGAAAGGAGGCGTACACTGAAGCTTTCTTT. Its translation is CASRKEAYTEAFF. This chain joins TRBV6-4 and TRBJ1-1; D is uncertain. CDR3 length: 13 amino acids. Between the trimmed V and J ends, which lost 6 bases and 3 bases, there was a span of 11 bases. Germline values: CDR1 MRHNA, CDR2 SNTAGT.

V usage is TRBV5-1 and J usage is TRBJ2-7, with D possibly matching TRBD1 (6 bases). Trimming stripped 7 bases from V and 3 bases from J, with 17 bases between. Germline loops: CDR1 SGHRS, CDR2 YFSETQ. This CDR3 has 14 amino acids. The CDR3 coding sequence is TGCGCCAGCCGCGAACAGGGTACCAGCTACGAGCAGTACTTC. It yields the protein CASREQGTSYEQYF.

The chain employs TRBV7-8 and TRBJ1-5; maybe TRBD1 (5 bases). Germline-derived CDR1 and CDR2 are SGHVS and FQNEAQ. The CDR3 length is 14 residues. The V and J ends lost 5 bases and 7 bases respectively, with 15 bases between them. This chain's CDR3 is CASSRTREPQPQHF. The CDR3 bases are TGTGCCAGCAGCCGTACCAGGGAGCCCCAGCCCCAGCATTTT.